The T cell receptor beta chain described here comes from a study of cytomegalovirus exposure and HLA in healthy donors. Notes on the study in general: Some highly shared sequence variants likely arose as a pipeline artifact. In vitro work confirmed that a few CMV-associated chains recognize CMV antigens. When analyzed later, a missense DCLRE1C variant was found to be linked to TCR beta V- and J-gene trimming.

As to this clone: As yet, its antigen is unknown.

This PCR relied on a set of 60 Vbeta primers and 13 Jbeta primers. Clones were read by immunoSEQ multiplex PCR, and TCRdb kept only the in-frame ones, dropping some. Of some 120,000 clones in the sample, 65% to 80% are singletons; the top ten hold about 12%. Germline V gene data show CDR1 as SEHNR and CDR2 as FQNEAQ (reference sequence). The V gene end was trimmed by 6 bases and the J gene end by 6 bases; junction bases not matched to a gene: 24. The CDR3 covers 19 residues. The chain couples TRBV7-9 to TRBJ2-7; 9 nucleotides match TRBD1. The receptor comes from a woman in her sixties in good health and CMV-seropositive. Sequences were obtained from PBMCs. CDR3 DNA: TGTGCCAGCAGTCCCGACCGGGACAGGGCCGGTCTACCCGAACTCGAGCAGTACTTC. This gives the protein CASSPDRDRAGLPELEQYF.